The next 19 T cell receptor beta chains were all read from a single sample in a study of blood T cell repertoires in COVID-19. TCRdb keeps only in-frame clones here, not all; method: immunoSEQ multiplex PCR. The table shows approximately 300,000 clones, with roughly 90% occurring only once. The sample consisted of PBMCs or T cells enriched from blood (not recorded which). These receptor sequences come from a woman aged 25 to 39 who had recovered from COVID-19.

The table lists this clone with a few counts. CDR3 sequence (DNA): TGTGCCAGCAGCCCGGGGACAGGCGACCCTTGGGAGCAGTACTTC. The encoded protein is CASSPGTGDPWEQYF. This chain joins TRBV5-4 and TRBJ2-7, with 8 bases identical to TRBD1. The germline V gene encodes CDR1 SGHNT and CDR2 YYREEE (reference sequence). Trimming took 4 bases from V and 7 from J; bases not matched to a gene: 13. The length of the CDR3 is 15 residues. The full variable domain, in which reference TRBV5-4 and TRBJ2-7 provide the parts outside the CDR3, is ETGVTQSPTHLIKTRGQQVTLRCSSQSGHNTVSWYQQALGQGPQFIFQYYREEENGRGNFPPRFSGLQFPNYSSELNVNALELDDSALYLCASSPGTGDPWEQYFGPGTRLTVT.

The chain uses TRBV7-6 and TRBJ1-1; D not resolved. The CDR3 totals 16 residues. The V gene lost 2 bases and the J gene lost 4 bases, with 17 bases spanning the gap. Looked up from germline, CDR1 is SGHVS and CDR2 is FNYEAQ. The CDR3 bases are TGTGCCAGCAGCTTAACGTCCCCAGGAACCGGCACTGAAGCTTTCTTT. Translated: CASSLTSPGTGTEAFF.

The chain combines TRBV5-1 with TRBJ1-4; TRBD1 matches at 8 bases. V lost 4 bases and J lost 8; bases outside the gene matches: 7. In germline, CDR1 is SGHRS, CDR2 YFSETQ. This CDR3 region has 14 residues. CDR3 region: CASSNTGGREKLFF. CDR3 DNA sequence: TGCGCCAGCAGCAATACAGGGGGAAGGGAAAAACTGTTTTTT.

In nucleotides, the CDR3 is TGTGCCAGCAGCTCTTCCCGGAGCGGGTCGTCTGGAAACACCATATATTTT. Protein product: CASSSSRSGSSGNTIYF. The genes are TRBV7-2 and TRBJ1-3; D is ambiguous. Germline V gene data show CDR1 as SGHTA and CDR2 as FQGNSA. The germline V and J ends were trimmed by 4 bases and 1 base, with 17 bases remaining between them. The CDR3 consists of 17 residues.

CDR3 region: CASHQGGHRYGYTF. In nucleotides, the CDR3 is TGTGCCAGCCACCAAGGGGGACACCGTTATGGCTACACCTTC. The rearrangement joins TRBV28 to TRBJ1-2, with a weak D call TRBD1 (6 bases). The V gene's germline CDR1 is MDHEN and CDR2 SYDVKM. V gave up 8 bases and J gave up 5 bases, with 18 bases separating them. The CDR3 loop spans 14 amino acids.

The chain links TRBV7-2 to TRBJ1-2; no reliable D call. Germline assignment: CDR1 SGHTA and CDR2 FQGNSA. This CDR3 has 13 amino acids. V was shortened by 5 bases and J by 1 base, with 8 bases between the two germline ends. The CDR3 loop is CASSPLGNYGYTF. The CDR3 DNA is TGTGCCAGCAGCCCGCTCGGTAACTATGGCTACACCTTC.

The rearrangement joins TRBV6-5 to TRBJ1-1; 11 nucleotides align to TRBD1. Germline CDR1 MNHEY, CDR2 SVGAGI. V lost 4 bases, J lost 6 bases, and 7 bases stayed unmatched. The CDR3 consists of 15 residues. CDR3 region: CASSSDRGRKAEAFF. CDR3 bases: TGTGCCAGCAGTTCGGACAGGGGGCGCAAAGCTGAAGCTTTCTTT.

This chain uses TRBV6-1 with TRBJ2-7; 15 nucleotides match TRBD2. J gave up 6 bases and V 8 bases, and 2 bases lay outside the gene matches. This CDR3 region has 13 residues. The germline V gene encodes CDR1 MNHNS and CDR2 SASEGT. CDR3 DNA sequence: TGTGCCAGCGGGGGACTAGCGGGAGGCGAGCAGTACTTC. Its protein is CASGGLAGGEQYF.

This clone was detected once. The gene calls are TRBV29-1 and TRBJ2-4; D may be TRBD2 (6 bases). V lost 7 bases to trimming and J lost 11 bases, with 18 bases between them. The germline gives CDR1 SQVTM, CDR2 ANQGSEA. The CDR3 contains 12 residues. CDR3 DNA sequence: TGCAGCGCCCTGACTAGTTTTGGGGTTCAGTACTTC. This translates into CSALTSFGVQYF.

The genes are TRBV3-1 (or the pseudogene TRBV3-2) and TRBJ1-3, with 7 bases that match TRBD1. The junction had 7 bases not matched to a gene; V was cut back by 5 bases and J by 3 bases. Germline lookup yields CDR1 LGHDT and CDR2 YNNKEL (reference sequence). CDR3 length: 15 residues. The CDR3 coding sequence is TGTGCCAGCAGCTACGGACAGGAGGGTGGAAACACCATATATTTT. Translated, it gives CASSYGQEGGNTIYF.

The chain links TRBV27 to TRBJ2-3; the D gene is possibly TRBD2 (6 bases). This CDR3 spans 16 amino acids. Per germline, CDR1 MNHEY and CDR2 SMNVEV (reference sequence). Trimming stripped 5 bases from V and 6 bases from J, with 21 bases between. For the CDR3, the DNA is TGTGCCAGCAGTCCAAGACAAGGAGGGCTGGCGGATACGCAGTATTTT. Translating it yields CASSPRQGGLADTQYF.

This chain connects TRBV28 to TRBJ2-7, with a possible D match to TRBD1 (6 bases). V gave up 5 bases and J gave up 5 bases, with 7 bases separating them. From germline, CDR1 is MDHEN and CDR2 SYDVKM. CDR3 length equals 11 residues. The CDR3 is CASSQGNEQYF. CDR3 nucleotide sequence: TGTGCCAGCAGTCAGGGGAACGAGCAGTACTTC.

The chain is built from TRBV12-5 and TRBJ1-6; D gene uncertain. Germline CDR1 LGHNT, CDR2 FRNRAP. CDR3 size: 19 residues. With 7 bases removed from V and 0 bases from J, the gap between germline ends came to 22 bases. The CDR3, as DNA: TGTGCTAGTGTCAGTTACCGTGGGGTAGGGAGCTCCTATAATTCACCCCTCCACTTT. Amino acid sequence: CASVSYRGVGSSYNSPLHF.

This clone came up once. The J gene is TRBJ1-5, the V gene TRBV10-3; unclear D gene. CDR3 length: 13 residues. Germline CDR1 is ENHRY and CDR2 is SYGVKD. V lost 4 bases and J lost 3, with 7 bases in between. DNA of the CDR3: TGTGCCATCAGTGGGGCAGACAATCAGCCCCAGCATTTT. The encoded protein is CAISGADNQPQHF.

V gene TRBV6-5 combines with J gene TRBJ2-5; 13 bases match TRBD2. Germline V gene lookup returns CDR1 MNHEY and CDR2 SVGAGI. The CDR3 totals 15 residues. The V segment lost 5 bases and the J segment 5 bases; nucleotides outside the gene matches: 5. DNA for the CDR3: TGTGCCAGCAGTCACCGACTAGCGGGGGGCGAGACCCAGTACTTC. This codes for CASSHRLAGGETQYF.

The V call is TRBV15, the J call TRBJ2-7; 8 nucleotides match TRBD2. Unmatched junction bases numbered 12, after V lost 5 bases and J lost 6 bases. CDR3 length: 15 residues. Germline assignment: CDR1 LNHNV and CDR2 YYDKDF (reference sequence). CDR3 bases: TGTGCCACCAGCGCAATCATAGCGGGAAGTGGCGAGCAGTACTTC. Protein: CATSAIIAGSGEQYF.

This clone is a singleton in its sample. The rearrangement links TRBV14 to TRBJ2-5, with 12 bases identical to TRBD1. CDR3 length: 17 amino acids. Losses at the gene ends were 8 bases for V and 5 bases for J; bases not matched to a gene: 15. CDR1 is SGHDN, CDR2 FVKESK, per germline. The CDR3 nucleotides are TGTGCCAGCGGTTCTTTACCGGGACAGGGGGCTATGGAGACCCAGTACTTC. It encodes CASGSLPGQGAMETQYF.

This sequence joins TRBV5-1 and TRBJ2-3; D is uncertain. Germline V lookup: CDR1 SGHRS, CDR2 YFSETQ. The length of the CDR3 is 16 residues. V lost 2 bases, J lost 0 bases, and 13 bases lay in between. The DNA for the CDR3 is TGCGCCAGCAGCTTTGTAGGCAGGCCTAGCACAGATACGCAGTATTTT. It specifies CASSFVGRPSTDTQYF.

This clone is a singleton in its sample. CDR3 sequence (DNA): TGTGCCATCAGTGTAGCGGGATCAACAGATACGCAGTATTTT. Translation: CAISVAGSTDTQYF. The rearrangement uses TRBV10-3 and TRBJ2-3; 8 nucleotides match TRBD2. J was trimmed by 3 bases and V by 4 bases; bases with no gene match: 3. The germline CDR1 and CDR2 sequences are ENHRY and SYGVKD. This CDR3 comprises 14 residues.